There are many counts of the clone carrying this TCR beta chain. Its antigen is still unknown. This specimen comes from a study of T cell repertoires in cytomegalovirus infection. Study overall: From public TCR beta signatures came an indication of both CMV infection and matching HLA type.

MiXCR was run by TCRdb on the reads, yielding one entry per CDR3 protein. The sample contains hundreds of thousands of distinct CDR3 sequences, around a third of which appear only once. V dropped 3 bases and J dropped 7; count of bases not matched to a gene: 7. CDR1 and CDR2 from the germline V gene are SGHTA and FQGNSA. This CDR3 contains 15 residues. Sequenced material: cultured PBMCs, taken from culture after CMV antigen stimulation. This clonotype was obtained from a human donor in good health (CMV status not recorded). Some clones in this sample may be carry-over from other donors' samples. The chain joins TRBV7-2 to TRBJ2-2; TRBD2 matches 8 bases. Written as DNA, the CDR3 is TGTGCCAGCAGCTTGACTGGGACTAGGGACGGGGAGCTGTTTTTT. Amino acids: CASSLTGTRDGELFF.